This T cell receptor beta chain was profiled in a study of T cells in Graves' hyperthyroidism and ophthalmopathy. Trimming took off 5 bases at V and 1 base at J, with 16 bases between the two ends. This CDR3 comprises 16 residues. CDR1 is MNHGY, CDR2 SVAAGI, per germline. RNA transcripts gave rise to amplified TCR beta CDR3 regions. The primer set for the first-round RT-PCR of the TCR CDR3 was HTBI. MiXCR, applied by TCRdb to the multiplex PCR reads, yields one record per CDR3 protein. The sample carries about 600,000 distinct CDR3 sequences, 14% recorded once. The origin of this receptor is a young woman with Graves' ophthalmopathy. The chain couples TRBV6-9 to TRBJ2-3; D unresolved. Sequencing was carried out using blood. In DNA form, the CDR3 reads TGTGCCAGCAGTATCGTAACGCCCGCCGGCACAGATACGCAGTATTTT. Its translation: CASSIVTPAGTDTQYF.